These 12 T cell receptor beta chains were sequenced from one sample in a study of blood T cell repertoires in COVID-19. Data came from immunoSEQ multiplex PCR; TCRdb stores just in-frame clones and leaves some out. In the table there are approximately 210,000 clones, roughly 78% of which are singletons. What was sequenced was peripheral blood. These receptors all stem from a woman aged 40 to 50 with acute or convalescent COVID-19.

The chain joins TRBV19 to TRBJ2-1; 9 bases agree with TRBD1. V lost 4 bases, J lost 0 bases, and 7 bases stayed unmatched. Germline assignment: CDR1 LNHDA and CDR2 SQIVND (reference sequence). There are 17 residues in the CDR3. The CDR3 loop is CASSRDRVPVSYNEQFF. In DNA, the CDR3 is TGTGCCAGTAGTAGGGACAGGGTTCCCGTCTCCTACAATGAGCAGTTCTTC.

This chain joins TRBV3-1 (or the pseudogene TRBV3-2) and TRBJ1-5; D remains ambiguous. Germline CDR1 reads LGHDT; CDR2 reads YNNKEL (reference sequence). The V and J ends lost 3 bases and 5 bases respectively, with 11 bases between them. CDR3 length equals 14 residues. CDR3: CASSHRLNHQPQHF. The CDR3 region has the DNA TGTGCCAGCAGCCACCGACTAAATCATCAGCCCCAGCATTTT.

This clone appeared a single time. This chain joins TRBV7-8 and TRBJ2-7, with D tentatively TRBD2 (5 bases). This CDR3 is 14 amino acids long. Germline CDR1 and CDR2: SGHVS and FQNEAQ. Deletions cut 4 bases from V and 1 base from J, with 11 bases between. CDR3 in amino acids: CASSYELVSYEQYF. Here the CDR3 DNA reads TGTGCCAGCAGCTATGAACTAGTTTCCTACGAGCAGTACTTC.

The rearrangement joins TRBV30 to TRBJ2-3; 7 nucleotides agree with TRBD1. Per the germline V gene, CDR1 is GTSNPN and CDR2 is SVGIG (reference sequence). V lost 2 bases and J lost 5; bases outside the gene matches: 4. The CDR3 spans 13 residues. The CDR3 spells CAWSYQGVDTQYF. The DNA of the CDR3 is TGTGCCTGGAGTTATCAGGGGGTAGATACGCAGTATTTT.

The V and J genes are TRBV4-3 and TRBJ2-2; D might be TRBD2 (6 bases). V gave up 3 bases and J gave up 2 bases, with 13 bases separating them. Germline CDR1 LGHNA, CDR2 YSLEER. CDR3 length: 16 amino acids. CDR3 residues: CASSQGGNGNTGELFF. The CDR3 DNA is TGCGCCAGCAGCCAGGGCGGGAACGGAAACACCGGGGAGCTGTTTTTT.

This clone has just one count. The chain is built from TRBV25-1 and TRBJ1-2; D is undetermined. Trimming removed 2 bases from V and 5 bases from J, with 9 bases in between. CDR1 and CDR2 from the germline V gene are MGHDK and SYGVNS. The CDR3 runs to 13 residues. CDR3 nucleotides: TGTGCCAGCAGTGAACGAGGAAATTATGGCTACACCTTC. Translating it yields CASSERGNYGYTF.

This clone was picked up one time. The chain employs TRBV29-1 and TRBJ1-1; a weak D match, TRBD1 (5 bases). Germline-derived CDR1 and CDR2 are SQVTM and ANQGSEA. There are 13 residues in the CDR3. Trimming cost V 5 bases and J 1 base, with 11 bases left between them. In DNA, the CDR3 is TGCAGCGTTCTGGGACTGGGGAACACTGAAGCTTTCTTT. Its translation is CSVLGLGNTEAFF.

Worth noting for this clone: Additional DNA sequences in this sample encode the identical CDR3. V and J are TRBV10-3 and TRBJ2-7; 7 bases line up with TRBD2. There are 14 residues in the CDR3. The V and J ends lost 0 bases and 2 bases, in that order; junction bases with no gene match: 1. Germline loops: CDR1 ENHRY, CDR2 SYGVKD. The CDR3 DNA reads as TGTGCCATCAGTGAGTCCGGGGGGACCTACGAGCAGTACTTC. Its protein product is CAISESGGTYEQYF.

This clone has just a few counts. The CDR3: CASSSSERPNTIYF. CDR3 in DNA: TGTGCCAGCAGTTCCTCGGAGAGGCCAAACACCATATATTTT. This chain joins TRBV3-1 (or the pseudogene TRBV3-2) and TRBJ1-3; no reliable D call. This CDR3 is built from 14 residues. V was clipped by 6 bases and J by 6 bases, with 15 bases between them. Germline CDR1 is LGHDT and CDR2 is YNNKEL (reference sequence).

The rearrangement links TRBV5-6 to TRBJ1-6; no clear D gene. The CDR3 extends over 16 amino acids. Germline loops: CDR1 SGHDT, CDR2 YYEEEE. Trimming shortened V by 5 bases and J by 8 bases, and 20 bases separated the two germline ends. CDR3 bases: TGTGCCAGCAGACCGGGCCTTACCCACGGGGATTCACCCCTCCACTTT. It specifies CASRPGLTHGDSPLHF.

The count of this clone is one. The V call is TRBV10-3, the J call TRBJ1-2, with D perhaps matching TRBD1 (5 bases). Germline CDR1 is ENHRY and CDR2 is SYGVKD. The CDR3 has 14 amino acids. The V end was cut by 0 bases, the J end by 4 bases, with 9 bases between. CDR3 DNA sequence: TGTGCCATCAGTGAGTCGGGGGACTCCTATGGCTACACCTTC. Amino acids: CAISESGDSYGYTF.

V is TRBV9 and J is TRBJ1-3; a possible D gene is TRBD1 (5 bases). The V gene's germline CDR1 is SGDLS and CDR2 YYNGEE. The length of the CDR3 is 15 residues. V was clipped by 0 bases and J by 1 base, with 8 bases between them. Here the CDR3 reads CASSVAAGSGNTIYF. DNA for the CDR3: TGTGCCAGCAGCGTAGCGGCAGGGTCTGGAAACACCATATATTTT.